One and the same sample provided the 2 T cell receptor beta chains below, sequenced in a study of T cell changes during pregnancy in multiple sclerosis (dated by TCRdb to between 2017 and 2020). The library was built by means of the immunoSEQ multiplex PCR assay. TCRdb mirrors the immuneACCESS table, restricted to in-frame sequences. Some clones are absent from its copies; in checked studies, under half trace to an unresolved V gene, and the reason for the others is unknown. The sample data list about 20,000 clones, and roughly 90% of these were observed just once. The ten largest account for 6.5% to 8.5% of the sample. Sequencing was performed on CD8+ T cells from peripheral blood mononuclear cells, taken in the third trimester of pregnancy. The receptors originated from a female donor in good health, enrolled as a control in a pregnancy study.

The chain uses TRBV5-1 and TRBJ2-1; weak D call: TRBD2 (6 bases). CDR1 and CDR2 from the germline V gene are SGHRS and YFSETQ. CDR3 length: 16 amino acids. Trimming took off 5 bases at V and 0 bases at J, with 15 bases between the two ends. CDR3 bases: TGCGCCAGCAGTTATAGCGGATTTAGCTCCTACAATGAGCAGTTCTTC. It specifies CASSYSGFSSYNEQFF.

In DNA, the CDR3 is TGTGCCAGCAGCTTAGCTTTCAAGGGGTCCATGATGAACACTGAAGCTTTCTTT. Its protein is CASSLAFKGSMMNTEAFF. This sequence joins TRBV7-9 and TRBJ1-1; D is perhaps TRBD1 (5 bases). CDR3 length equals 18 residues. Germline CDR1 and CDR2: SEHNR and FQNEAQ (reference sequence). Trimming cost V 0 bases and J 0 bases, with 17 bases left between them.